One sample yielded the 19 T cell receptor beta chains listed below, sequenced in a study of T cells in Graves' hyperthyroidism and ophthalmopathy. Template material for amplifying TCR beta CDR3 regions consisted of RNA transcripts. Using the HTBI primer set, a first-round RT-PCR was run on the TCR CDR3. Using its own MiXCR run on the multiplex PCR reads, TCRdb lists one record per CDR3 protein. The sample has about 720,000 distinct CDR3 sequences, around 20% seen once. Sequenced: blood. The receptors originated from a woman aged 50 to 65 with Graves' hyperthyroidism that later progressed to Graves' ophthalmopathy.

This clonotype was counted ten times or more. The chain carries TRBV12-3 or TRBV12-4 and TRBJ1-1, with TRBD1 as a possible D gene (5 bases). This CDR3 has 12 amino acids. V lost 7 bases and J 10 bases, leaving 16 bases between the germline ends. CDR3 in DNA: TGTGCCAGCACGGGGACTAATAGGGGAGCTTTCTTT. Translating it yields CASTGTNRGAFF.

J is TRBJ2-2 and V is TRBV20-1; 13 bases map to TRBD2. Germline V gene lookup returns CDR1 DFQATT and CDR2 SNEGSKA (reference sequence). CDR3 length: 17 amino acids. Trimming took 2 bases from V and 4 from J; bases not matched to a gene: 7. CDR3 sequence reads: CSARSTSGRPSTGELFF. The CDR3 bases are TGCAGTGCTAGATCGACTAGCGGGAGGCCCTCCACCGGGGAGCTGTTTTTT.

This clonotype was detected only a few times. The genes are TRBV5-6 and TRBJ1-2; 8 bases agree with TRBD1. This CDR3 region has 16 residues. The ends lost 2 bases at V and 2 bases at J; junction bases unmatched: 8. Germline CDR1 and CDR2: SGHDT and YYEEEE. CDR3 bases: TGTGCCAGCAGCTTTTCCGGGACAGGAATAAACTATGGCTACACCTTC. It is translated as CASSFSGTGINYGYTF.

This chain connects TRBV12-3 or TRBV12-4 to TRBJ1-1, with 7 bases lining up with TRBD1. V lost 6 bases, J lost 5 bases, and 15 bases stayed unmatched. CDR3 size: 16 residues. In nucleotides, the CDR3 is TGTGCCAGCAGCAGAGGCTACAGGGGAATGTGGACTGAAGCTTTCTTT. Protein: CASSRGYRGMWTEAFF.

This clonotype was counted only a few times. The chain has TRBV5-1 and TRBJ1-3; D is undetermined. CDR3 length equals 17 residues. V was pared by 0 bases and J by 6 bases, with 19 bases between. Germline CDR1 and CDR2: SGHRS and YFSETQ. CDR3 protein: CASSLGFTVGLENTIYF. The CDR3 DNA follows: TGCGCCAGCAGCTTGGGATTCACAGTTGGATTGGAAAACACCATATATTTT.

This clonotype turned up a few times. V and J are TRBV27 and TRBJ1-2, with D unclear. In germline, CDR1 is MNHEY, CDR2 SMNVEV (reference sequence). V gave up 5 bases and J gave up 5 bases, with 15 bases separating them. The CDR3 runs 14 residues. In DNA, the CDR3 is TGTGCCAGCAGTCGAACCTGGACGGCTTATGGCTACACCTTC. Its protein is CASSRTWTAYGYTF.

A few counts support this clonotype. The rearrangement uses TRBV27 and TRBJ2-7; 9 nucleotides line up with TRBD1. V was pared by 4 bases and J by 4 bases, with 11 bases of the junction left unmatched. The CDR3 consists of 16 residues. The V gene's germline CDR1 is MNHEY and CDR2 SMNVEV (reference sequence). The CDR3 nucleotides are TGTGCCAGCAGTTGGGGACAGGGTAGCTTGTTTTACGAGCAGTACTTC. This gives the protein CASSWGQGSLFYEQYF.

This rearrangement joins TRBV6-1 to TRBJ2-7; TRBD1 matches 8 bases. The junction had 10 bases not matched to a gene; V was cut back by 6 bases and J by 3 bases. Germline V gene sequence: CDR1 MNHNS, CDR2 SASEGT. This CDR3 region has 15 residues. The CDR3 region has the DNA TGTGCCAGCAGCCGAACGACAGGGGCCTACTACGAGCAGTACTTC. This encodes CASSRTTGAYYEQYF.

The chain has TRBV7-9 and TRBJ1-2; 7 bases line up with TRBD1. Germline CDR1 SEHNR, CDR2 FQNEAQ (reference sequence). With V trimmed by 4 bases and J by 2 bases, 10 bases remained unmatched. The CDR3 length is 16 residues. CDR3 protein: CASSSTLTQGNYGYTF. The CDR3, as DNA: TGTGCCAGCAGCTCCACACTCACACAGGGGAACTATGGCTACACCTTC.

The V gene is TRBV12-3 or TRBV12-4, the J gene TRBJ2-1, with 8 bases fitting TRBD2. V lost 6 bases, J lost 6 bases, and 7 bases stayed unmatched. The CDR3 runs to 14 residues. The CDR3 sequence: CASSQRERRNEQFF. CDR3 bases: TGTGCCAGCAGCCAGCGGGAGCGACGCAATGAGCAGTTCTTC.

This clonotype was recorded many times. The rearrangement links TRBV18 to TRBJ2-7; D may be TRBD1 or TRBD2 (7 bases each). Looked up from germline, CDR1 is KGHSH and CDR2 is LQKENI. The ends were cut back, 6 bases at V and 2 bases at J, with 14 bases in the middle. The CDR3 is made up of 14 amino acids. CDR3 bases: TGTGCCAGCTCCAGCCAGGGGGGGGCCTACGAGCAGTACTTC. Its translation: CASSSQGGAYEQYF.

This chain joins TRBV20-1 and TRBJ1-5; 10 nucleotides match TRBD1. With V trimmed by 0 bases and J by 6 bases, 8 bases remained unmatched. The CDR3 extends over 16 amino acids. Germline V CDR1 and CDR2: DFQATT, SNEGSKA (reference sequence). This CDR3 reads CSARERDRGHGQPQHF. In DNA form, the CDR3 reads TGCAGTGCTAGAGAGAGGGACAGGGGCCATGGTCAGCCCCAGCATTTT.

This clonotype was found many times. The CDR3 DNA follows: TGCAGTGCTAGGGCCCCGGACAAGAACAATGAGCAGTTCTTC. Translating gives CSARAPDKNNEQFF. The V call is TRBV20-1, the J call TRBJ2-1; D is perhaps TRBD1 (5 bases). Germline V lookup: CDR1 DFQATT, CDR2 SNEGSKA (reference sequence). V gave up 3 bases and J gave up 5 bases, with 14 bases separating them. The CDR3 spans 14 residues.

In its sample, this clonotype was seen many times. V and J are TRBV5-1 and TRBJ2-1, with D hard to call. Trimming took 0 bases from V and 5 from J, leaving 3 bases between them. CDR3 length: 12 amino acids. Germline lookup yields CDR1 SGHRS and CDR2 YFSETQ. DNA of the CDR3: TGCGCCAGCAGCTTGGAGCACAATGAGCAGTTCTTC. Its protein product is CASSLEHNEQFF.

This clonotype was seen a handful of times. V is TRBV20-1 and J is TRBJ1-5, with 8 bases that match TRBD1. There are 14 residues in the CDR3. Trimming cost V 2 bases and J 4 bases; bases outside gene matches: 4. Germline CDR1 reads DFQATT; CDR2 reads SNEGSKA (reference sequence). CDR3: CSARRTGSNQPQHF. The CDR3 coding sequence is TGCAGTGCTAGAAGGACAGGGAGTAATCAGCCCCAGCATTTT.

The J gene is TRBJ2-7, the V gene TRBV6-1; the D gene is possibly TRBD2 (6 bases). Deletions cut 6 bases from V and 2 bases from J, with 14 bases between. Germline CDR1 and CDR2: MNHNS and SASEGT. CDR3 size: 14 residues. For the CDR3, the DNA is TGTGCCAGCAGGGGACTCAGCCAGACCTACGAGCAGTACTTC. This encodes CASRGLSQTYEQYF.

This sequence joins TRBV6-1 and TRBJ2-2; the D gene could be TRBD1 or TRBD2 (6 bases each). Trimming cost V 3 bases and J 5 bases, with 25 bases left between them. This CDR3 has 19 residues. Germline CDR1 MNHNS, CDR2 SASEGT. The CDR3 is CASSDLVGGRQAVTGELFF. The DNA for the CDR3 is TGTGCCAGCAGTGATCTCGTTGGGGGGCGACAGGCAGTAACCGGGGAGCTGTTTTTT.

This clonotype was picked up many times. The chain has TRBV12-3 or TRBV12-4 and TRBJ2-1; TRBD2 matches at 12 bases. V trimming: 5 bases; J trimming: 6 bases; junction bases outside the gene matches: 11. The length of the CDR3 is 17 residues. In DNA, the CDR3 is TGTGCCAGCAGTCGATTCGGACTAGCGGGGTGGGGCAATGAGCAGTTCTTC. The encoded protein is CASSRFGLAGWGNEQFF.

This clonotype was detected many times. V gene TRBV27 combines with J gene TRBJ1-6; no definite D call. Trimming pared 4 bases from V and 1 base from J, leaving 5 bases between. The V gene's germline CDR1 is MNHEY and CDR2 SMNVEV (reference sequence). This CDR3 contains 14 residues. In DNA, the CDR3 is TGTGCCAGCAGTTACGAGTCCTATAATTCACCCCTCCACTTT. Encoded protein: CASSYESYNSPLHF.